This T cell receptor beta chain was sequenced for a study of blood T cells in healthy people across ages. This clonotype has at least ten counts. PCR was performed a second time for about 7 to 12 cycles using a sample-barcoded 5' primer and a J-beta primer mix. No fewer than 3 million CDR3-containing paired-end reads came from each sample. MiXCR was run by TCRdb on the 5' RACE reads, yielding one entry per CDR3 protein. The sample yields some 1.6 million distinct CDR3 sequences, roughly 32% seen once. Germline V gene data show CDR1 as SQVTM and CDR2 as ANQGSEA. The CDR3 is 12 residues long. V lost 6 bases to trimming and J lost 2 bases, with 10 bases between them.

The sample comprised blood. This chain connects TRBV29-1 to TRBJ2-5; tentatively, D is TRBD1 (6 bases). This clonotype was sampled from a woman in her twenties or thirties in good health. The chain's CDR3 is CSVSRGQETQYF. CDR3 nucleotides: TGCAGCGTCTCGAGGGGGCAAGAGACCCAGTACTTC.